This T cell receptor beta chain was sequenced for a study of shared clonotypes between healthy human individuals. Overall study context: With ages of 18 to 49, the donors were two women and three men.

Study-level points and caveats: Despite large depth, sorted-subset datasets appeared incompletely sequenced.

Only in-frame clones appear in the TCRdb table, and some are missing; sequencing was by immunoSEQ multiplex PCR. The sample has some 2.1 million clones; approximately 95% are singletons. To note about this clone: Antigen unknown.

The germline V gene has CDR1 PRHDT and CDR2 FYEKMQ (reference sequence). CDR3 length equals 14 residues. Between the trimmed V and J ends, which lost 4 bases and 3 bases, there was a span of 13 bases. Naive-designated CD8 cells lacked CD45RO, were positively enriched for CCR7, and omitted terminally differentiated effector memory CD45RA+ cells. The TCR sequence derives from a young man in good health. The source material was naive CD8+ T cells sorted from blood. V is TRBV13 and J is TRBJ2-7; D is possibly TRBD1 (6 bases). CDR3 protein: CASSYRTEDYEQYF. CDR3 sequence (DNA): TGTGCCAGCAGCTACCGGACAGAGGACTACGAGCAGTACTTC.